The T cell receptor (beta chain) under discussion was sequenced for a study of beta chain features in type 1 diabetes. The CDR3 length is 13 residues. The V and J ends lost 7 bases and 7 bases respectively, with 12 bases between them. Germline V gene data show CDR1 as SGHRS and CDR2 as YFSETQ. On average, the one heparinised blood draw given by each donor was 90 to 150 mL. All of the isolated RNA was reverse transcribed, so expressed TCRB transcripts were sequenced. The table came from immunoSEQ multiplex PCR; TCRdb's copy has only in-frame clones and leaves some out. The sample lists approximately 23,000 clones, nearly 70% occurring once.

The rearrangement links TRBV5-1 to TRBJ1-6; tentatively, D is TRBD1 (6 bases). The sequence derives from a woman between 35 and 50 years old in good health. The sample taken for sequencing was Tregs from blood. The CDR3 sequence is CASQDSSNSPLHF. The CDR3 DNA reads TGCGCCAGCCAGGACAGTAGCAATTCACCCCTCCACTTT.